These T cell receptor beta chains were read from a single sample in a study of CD8 T cells in ankylosing spondylitis. Each CDR3 protein is one row after TCRdb ran MiXCR on the 5' RACE reads. The sample consists of about 750,000 distinct CDR3 sequences, roughly 20% of them appearing once. Input material: blood, either unsorted or a sorted T cell fraction (not recorded which). These receptors all stem from a male donor with ankylosing spondylitis. The CDR3 runs from the conserved cysteine through the conserved F or W. The D gene is left open where the match is weak. For some rows the clone size is stated as once, few or many, or as a class when expanded; others skip it.

V	size	length	J	D	CDR3	DNA
TRBV3-1	.	14	TRBJ1-6	.	CASSQGQLNSPLHF	TGTGCCAGCAGCCAAGGACAGCTAAATTCACCCCTCCACTTT
TRBV28	.	13	TRBJ1-5	.	CASTYGLHQPQHF	TGTGCCAGCACGTACGGGTTACATCAGCCCCAGCATTTT
TRBV6-2/TRBV6-3	.	15	TRBJ2-5	TRBD2	CASNPYGGALETQYF	TGTGCCAGCAATCCCTACGGGGGGGCCCTTGAGACCCAGTACTTC
TRBV6-5	.	12	TRBJ2-1	TRBD2	CASSPGRGEQFF	TGTGCCAGCAGCCCTGGGAGGGGTGAGCAGTTCTTC
TRBV6-1	once	14	TRBJ2-2	.	CASRPGVYTGELFF	TGTGCCAGCAGACCCGGGGTGTACACCGGGGAGCTGTTTTTT
TRBV3-1	few	15	TRBJ1-2	.	CASSQDGGSNYGYTF	TGTGCCAGCAGCCAAGATGGAGGCAGTAACTATGGCTACACCTTC
TRBV7-2	few	14	TRBJ1-2	.	CASSLAEGPYGYTF	TGTGCCAGCAGCTTAGCGGAAGGGCCCTATGGCTACACCTTC
TRBV29-1	.	16	TRBJ2-7	TRBD1	CSVQGVPDRPSYEQYF	TGCAGCGTTCAGGGGGTGCCGGACAGGCCCTCCTACGAGCAGTACTTC
TRBV20-1	.	15	TRBJ1-2	TRBD1	CSARDGTVPNYGYTF	TGCAGTGCTAGAGATGGGACAGTTCCTAACTATGGCTACACCTTC
TRBV7-8	few	14	TRBJ1-1	.	CASSSRVKGTEAFF	TGTGCCAGCAGCTCCAGGGTTAAGGGCACTGAAGCTTTCTTT
TRBV6-1	few	14	TRBJ1-6	TRBD1	CASGPGQGASPLHF	TGTGCCAGCGGACCGGGACAGGGGGCTTCACCCCTCCACTTT
TRBV25-1	.	15	TRBJ2-3	TRBD2	CASSDLAGGWDTQYF	TGTGCCAGTTCTGATCTAGCGGGAGGTTGGGATACGCAGTATTTT
TRBV5-5	few	15	TRBJ2-6	.	CASSLWAGAANVLTF	TGTGCCAGCAGCTTATGGGCAGGGGCGGCCAACGTCCTGACTTTC
TRBV20-1	once	15	TRBJ2-7	TRBD2	CSAIDLLAGATEQYF	TGCAGTGCTATCGATCTCCTAGCGGGAGCGACCGAGCAGTACTTC
TRBV9	.	13	TRBJ2-2	.	CAVSLANTGELFF	TGTGCCGTATCTTTAGCGAACACCGGGGAGCTGTTTTTT
TRBV5-6	.	15	TRBJ2-1	.	CASTVVRGADNEQFF	TGTGCCAGCACCGTTGTCAGGGGCGCTGACAATGAGCAGTTCTTC
TRBV11-3	few	15	TRBJ2-1	.	CASSLGDRAGNEQFF	TGTGCCAGCAGCTTGGGAGATAGGGCGGGGAATGAGCAGTTCTTC
TRBV6-1	few	14	TRBJ2-5	.	CASSRESAQETQYF	TGTGCCAGCAGCCGTGAATCCGCGCAAGAGACCCAGTACTTC
TRBV7-9	few	17	TRBJ1-1	.	CASSLFGEYRGNTEAFF	TGTGCCAGCAGCTTATTTGGGGAGTATCGGGGAAACACTGAAGCTTTCTTT
TRBV3-1	few	16	TRBJ2-2	TRBD2	CASSLLAGDNTGELFF	TGTGCCAGCAGCCTACTAGCGGGGGACAACACCGGGGAGCTGTTTTTT
TRBV29-1	few	12	TRBJ2-7	.	CSVVFRGYEQYF	TGCAGCGTTGTCTTCAGAGGCTACGAGCAGTACTTC
TRBV12-3/TRBV12-4	.	14	TRBJ2-7	TRBD1	CASNTDRIRNEQYF	TGTGCCAGCAATACGGACAGGATACGTAACGAGCAGTACTTC
TRBV7-2	few	13	TRBJ1-5	.	CASNRQEHQPQHF	TGTGCCAGCAACCGACAGGAGCATCAGCCCCAGCATTTT
TRBV29-1	few	13	TRBJ2-5	.	CSFVGGGQETQYF	TGCAGCTTTGTGGGCGGAGGACAAGAGACCCAGTACTTC
TRBV7-9	.	14	TRBJ2-1	.	CASSSGRSINEQFF	TGTGCCAGCAGCTCAGGGCGCTCCATAAATGAGCAGTTCTTC
TRBV29-1	.	13	TRBJ1-1	.	CSVEVDINTEAFF	TGCAGCGTTGAGGTCGACATTAACACTGAAGCTTTCTTT
TRBV20-1	.	14	TRBJ1-3	TRBD1	CSARTGDGGNTIYF	TGCAGTGCTAGGACAGGGGACGGTGGAAACACCATATATTTT
TRBV19	few	14	TRBJ1-1	.	CASRLDSQNTEAFF	TGTGCCAGTAGGCTAGACAGCCAGAACACTGAAGCTTTCTTT
TRBV20-1	.	15	TRBJ1-3	.	CSAESGGGYGNTIYF	TGCAGTGCGGAGTCGGGGGGCGGCTATGGAAACACCATATATTTT
TRBV2	.	14	TRBJ2-3	.	CASSSGASTDTQYF	TGTGCCAGCAGCTCCGGGGCTAGCACAGATACGCAGTATTTT
TRBV6-1	.	14	TRBJ2-2	TRBD1	CASAGQGDTGELFF	TGTGCCAGCGCGGGACAGGGGGACACCGGGGAGCTGTTTTTT
TRBV6-2/TRBV6-3	few	15	TRBJ2-3	TRBD2	CASSYVGGAADTQYF	TGTGCCAGCAGTTACGTCGGGGGGGCCGCAGATACGCAGTATTTT
TRBV5-1	few	15	TRBJ1-1	.	CATRAGRGWKTEAFF	TGCGCCACCAGGGCAGGTAGGGGCTGGAAAACTGAAGCTTTCTTT
TRBV4-1	.	15	TRBJ2-2	.	CASSQGRGVAGELFF	TGCGCCAGCAGCCAAGGAAGGGGAGTGGCCGGGGAGCTGTTTTTT
TRBV5-6	few	16	TRBJ2-7	TRBD1	CASSLRQGVEDYEQYF	TGTGCCAGCAGCTTAAGACAGGGAGTTGAGGACTACGAGCAGTACTTC
TRBV4-1	.	15	TRBJ2-7	TRBD1	CASSVGQGKTYEQYF	TGCGCCAGCAGCGTGGGACAGGGGAAGACCTACGAGCAGTACTTC
TRBV29-1	few	16	TRBJ2-7	.	CSVEGVLGGQSYEQYF	TGCAGCGTTGAAGGGGTTCTCGGGGGACAGTCCTACGAGCAGTACTTC
TRBV5-6	few	15	TRBJ2-3	TRBD2	CASGGLAVRGDTQYF	TGTGCCAGCGGGGGACTAGCGGTGAGAGGAGATACGCAGTATTTT
TRBV28	.	14	TRBJ2-7	.	CASNIQGGDYEQYF	TGTGCCAGCAATATACAGGGAGGAGACTACGAGCAGTACTTC
TRBV5-1	.	16	TRBJ2-1	.	CASSFFGLEGVDEQFF	TGCGCCAGCAGCTTCTTCGGGCTAGAGGGGGTAGACGAGCAGTTCTTC
TRBV12-3/TRBV12-4	.	15	TRBJ2-2	.	CASSDHGAGTGELFF	TGTGCCAGCAGTGACCATGGGGCAGGTACCGGGGAGCTGTTTTTT
TRBV20-1	.	13	TRBJ2-7	TRBD1	CSANPPGDREEYF	TGCAGTGCCAATCCCCCGGGGGACAGGGAAGAGTACTTC
TRBV10-3	.	15	TRBJ2-7	.	CAISESAGPSYEQYF	TGTGCCATCAGTGAGTCGGCAGGCCCCTCCTACGAGCAGTACTTC
TRBV12-3/TRBV12-4	many	15	TRBJ1-2	.	CASSLLRGAGYGYTF	TGTGCCAGCAGTCTCCTGCGGGGGGCGGGCTATGGCTACACCTTC
TRBV29-1	.	16	TRBJ2-1	.	CSVEDLAVGAFNEQFF	TGCAGCGTTGAAGATCTTGCGGTGGGGGCTTTCAATGAGCAGTTCTTC
TRBV5-5	few	16	TRBJ2-1	.	CASSLAVGNSYNEQFF	TGTGCCAGCAGCTTGGCGGTTGGCAACTCCTACAATGAGCAGTTCTTC
TRBV12-3/TRBV12-4	once	14	TRBJ2-7	TRBD2	CASTTSGGPYEQYF	TGTGCCAGCACCACAAGCGGGGGTCCCTACGAGCAGTACTTC
TRBV9	.	15	TRBJ2-7	.	CASSVAASETYEQYF	TGTGCCAGCAGCGTAGCGGCTTCTGAGACCTACGAGCAGTACTTC
TRBV27	.	15	TRBJ1-2	.	CASSWTAYEGIGHTF	TGTGCCAGCAGTTGGACAGCCTACGAGGGGATCGGCCACACCTTC
TRBV12-3/TRBV12-4	few	16	TRBJ2-3	TRBD2	CASSTSGTSGTDTQYF	TGTGCCAGCAGCACATCGGGGACTAGCGGCACAGATACGCAGTATTTT
TRBV2	.	13	TRBJ1-5	.	CASSPTDRVSQHF	TGTGCCAGCAGCCCGACAGACCGGGTATCCCAGCATTTT